The text below deals with one T cell receptor (beta chain). This clonotype was counted at least ten times. There is no known antigen for this receptor. No quality values exist for individual bases; no much larger clone is one base distant. These data come from a study of T cells in Graves' hyperthyroidism and ophthalmopathy (dated by TCRdb to between 2017 and 2020). For context, the study as a whole: Peripheral blood samples were taken at initial diagnosis, before any treatment was given. According to the paper, TCR Vbeta CDR3 sequencing was carried out on some 140 peripheral blood samples, which came from fewer than 50 ophthalmopathy, about 75 hyperthyroidism and about 17 progressor patients. In addition, the study compared T-cell repertoires in thyroid tissue and in blood from five or six Graves' hyperthyroidism patients. An independent validation cohort of under 20 hyperthyroidism patients and 17 patients who later progressed to ophthalmopathy tested prospective prediction of ophthalmopathy. Following sampling, methimazole starting at 30 mg daily was given to hyperthyroidism patients, and high-dose intravenous methylprednisolone was given to ophthalmopathy patients. The 75 to 100 discovery patients were randomly split 7:3 into training and test sets. A discovery cohort of about a hundred patients, approximately 44 with Graves' ophthalmopathy and roughly 59 with stable Graves' hyperthyroidism, was used to find distinguishing TCR V-J signatures.

TCR beta CDR3 regions were amplified from RNA transcripts. The TCR CDR3 was subjected to a first round of RT-PCR using the HTBI primer set and the Qiagen OneStep RT-PCR kit. A second multiplex PCR round built the libraries, followed by size selection and purification. Paired-end sequencing of the libraries was performed with 100 bp reads on an Illumina HiSeq2000. Processing in the source paper ran as follows. SOAPnuke was used to process the raw data, with reads discarded if the reads contained adapters or uncalled bases, had a mean Phred below 15, or lacked an exact constant-primer or identifier match. High-quality paired reads were merged with COPE v1.2.5, and unique nucleotide sequences were defined as clonotypes. MiTCR v1.1 was used to align clonotypes to the IMGT TRBV, TRBD and TRBJ reference segments. The analysis was restricted to V-J combinations with a frequency above 0.0001, which together covered 99.2% of the repertoires. The TCS score was defined as F50 (clonal expansion) divided by E x V (chaos), with BLOSUM62-based TCRdist calculated between CDR3 peptides within each V-J. Welch's t-statistics and random forest reduced some 510 V-J features to about 13, which were used in a naive Bayes classifier (R e1071). TCRdb redid the processing of the public reads, applying fastp at Q25 and MiXCR, and retained in-frame beta chains. CDR3 protein duplicates are merged, each entry listing the most common genes and DNA. For this entry, the V and J calls and clone size follow TCRdb and not the study's own pipeline. The sample table lists about 360,000 distinct CDR3 sequences, around 25% of them with a count of one. The ten top clones hold more than 60% of the sample.

General findings and caveats noted by the study authors: Most expanded thyroid clonotypes (frequency above 0.001) were also detected in blood, a finding suggesting that blood repertoires may reflect thyroid immune responses. No statistical method was used to set the sample size in advance, and investigators knew the group allocation. A 13 V-J signature model separated ophthalmopathy from stable hyperthyroidism, with around 91% sensitivity and roughly 84% specificity in cross-validation and 80%/75% in testing. In validation, progression to ophthalmopathy was predicted by the model with 70.59% sensitivity and around 76% specificity, a median of approximately 6.5 months before onset.

Stable Graves' hyperthyroidism was defined as the absence of progression to ophthalmopathy over 18 months of follow-up. The hyperthyroidism patients were between 18 and 65 years old and newly diagnosed, with a disease duration of less than 2 months. Any patient with an uncontrolled infection, another autoimmune disease, pregnancy or lactation was excluded. Clinical symptoms, serum thyroxine and TRAb, thyroid ultrasound, and orbital computed tomography formed the basis for the diagnoses. PBMCs were separated from 8 to 10 ml of fresh peripheral blood using Ficoll-Paque density gradient centrifugation. Total RNA was extracted with Trizol reagent, and quality was checked on an Agilent 2100 Bioanalyzer. The sequence derives from a man over 45 with Graves' hyperthyroidism. The sequenced sample was blood.

The base sequence is TGCAGTGCTAGGGCAGCGGGTTCTAGCACAGATACGCAGTATTTT. The encoded protein is CSARAAGSSTDTQYF. The rearranged segments are TRBV20-1 and TRBJ2-3; a tentative D match to TRBD2 spans 6 bases. The CDR3 covers 15 residues, taking in both the cysteine and the phenylalanine. Only the CDR3 part of the read is kept: 45 bases, read in frame from the first base. V drops 3 bases and J drops 0 bases, leaving 13 bases in between. Based on the germline V gene (reference sequence), the CDR1 and CDR2 sequences are DFQATT and SNEGSKA.